The 9 T cell receptor beta chains listed next were all sequenced from one sample in a study of OX40 agonist ivuxolimab in advanced cancers. Only in-frame clones appear in the TCRdb table, and some are missing; sequencing was by immunoSEQ multiplex PCR. The top ten hold 2% to 3% of the sample, which has just over 90,000 clones, approximately 94% seen once. Sequenced here: CD4+ or CD8+ T cells sorted from blood, sampled in a trial of the OX40 agonist ivuxolimab. These receptors all stem from an adult with an advanced solid tumor such as melanoma, head and neck, liver or kidney cancer.

J is TRBJ1-1 and V is TRBV19; D unresolved. V was shortened by 5 bases and J by 8 bases, with 18 bases between the two germline ends. The CDR3 has 14 residues. Germline V gives CDR1 LNHDA, CDR2 SQIVND (reference sequence). CDR3 nucleotides: TGTGCCAGTAGTCCTTTTATGGTTCTCAACGAAGCTTTCTTT. Its translation: CASSPFMVLNEAFF.

The rearrangement links TRBV21-1 to TRBJ2-1; TRBD2 is the table's D call, not checked against the DNA. TRBV21-1 is an annotated pseudogene. CDR3 size: 21 residues. CDR3 amino acids: CASSKGGVGLAGSRSSNEQFF. Written as DNA, the CDR3 is TGTGCCAGCAGCAAAGGGGGCGTAGGACTAGCGGGATCAAGGTCCTCCAATGAGCAGTTCTTC.

The chain employs TRBV27 and TRBJ1-6; the D is unclear. The CDR3 contains 14 residues. Germline loops: CDR1 MNHEY, CDR2 SMNVEV (reference sequence). The V end was cut by 3 bases, the J end by 3 bases, with 6 bases between. The CDR3 is CASSFGNYNSPLHF. In nucleotides, the CDR3 is TGTGCCAGCAGTTTCGGGAACTATAATTCACCCCTCCACTTT.

The chain joins TRBV6-6 to TRBJ2-3; the D gene is possibly TRBD2 (6 bases). V lost 2 bases, J lost 3 bases, and 12 bases lay in between. CDR1 and CDR2 (germline): MNHNY, SVGAGI (reference sequence). The length of the CDR3 is 15 residues. For the CDR3, the DNA is TGTGCCAGCAGTTACGCCGGGACTGTTACAGATACGCAGTATTTT. This sequence encodes CASSYAGTVTDTQYF.

The chain has TRBV5-4 and TRBJ1-6, with D possibly matching TRBD1 (6 bases). Germline V lookup: CDR1 SGHNT, CDR2 YYREEE (reference sequence). V lost 2 bases, J lost 8 bases, and 8 bases lay in between. This CDR3 is 13 amino acids long. In DNA, the CDR3 is TGTGCCAGCAGCTTCCAGGGGTATTCACCCCTCCACTTT. It yields the protein CASSFQGYSPLHF.

V usage is TRBV10-1 and J usage is TRBJ1-1; weak D call: TRBD1 (5 bases). From germline, CDR1 is WNHNN and CDR2 SYGVQD (reference sequence). V was pared by 11 bases and J by 1 base, with 23 bases between. The CDR3 is 16 residues long. The CDR3 loop reads CAVPLNTGLANTEAFF. DNA for the CDR3: TGCGCCGTCCCCCTTAATACAGGCCTTGCGAACACTGAAGCTTTCTTT.

The chain uses TRBV27 and TRBJ2-5, with TRBD2 matching over 13 bases. Germline CDR1 reads MNHEY; CDR2 reads SMNVEV (reference sequence). Trimming cost V 5 bases and J 1 base; bases outside gene matches: 7. The CDR3 extends over 17 amino acids. The CDR3 DNA follows: TGTGCCAGCAGTCTACACGGACTAGCGGGAGCCCAAGAGACCCAGTACTTC. Its translation: CASSLHGLAGAQETQYF.

Here the CDR3 reads CASSEALHYEQYF. DNA for the CDR3: TGTGCCAGCAGTGAAGCCCTACACTACGAGCAGTACTTC. V gene TRBV2 combines with J gene TRBJ2-7, with D uncertain. The CDR3 contains 13 residues. Looked up from germline, CDR1 is SNHLY and CDR2 is FYNNEI. Trimming shortened V by 0 bases and J by 3 bases, and 6 bases separated the two germline ends.

The chain employs TRBV7-6 and TRBJ2-7; a possible D gene is TRBD1 (7 bases). The V and J ends lost 2 bases and 1 base respectively, with 15 bases between them. CDR1 is SGHVS, CDR2 FNYEAQ, per germline. The CDR3 totals 16 residues. The CDR3 here is CASSLWVAGGSYEQYF. In DNA form, the CDR3 reads TGTGCCAGCAGCTTATGGGTGGCAGGGGGGTCCTACGAGCAGTACTTC.